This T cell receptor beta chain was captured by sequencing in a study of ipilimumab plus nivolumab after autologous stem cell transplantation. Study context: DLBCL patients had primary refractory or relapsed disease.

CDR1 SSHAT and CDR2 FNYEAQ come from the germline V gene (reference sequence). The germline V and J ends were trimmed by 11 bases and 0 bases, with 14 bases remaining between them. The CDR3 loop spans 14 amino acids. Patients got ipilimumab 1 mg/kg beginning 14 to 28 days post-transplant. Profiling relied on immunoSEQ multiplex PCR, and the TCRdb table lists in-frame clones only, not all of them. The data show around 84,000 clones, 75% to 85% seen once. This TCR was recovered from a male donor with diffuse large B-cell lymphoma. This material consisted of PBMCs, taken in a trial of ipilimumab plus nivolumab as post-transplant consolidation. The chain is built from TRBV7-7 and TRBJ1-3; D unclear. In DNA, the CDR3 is TGTGCCGTCCGTCCCGCTTCCTCTGGAAACACCATATATTTT. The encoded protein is CAVRPASSGNTIYF.